This T cell receptor (beta chain) was identified in a study of technical replicates of blood from several donors. CDR1 and CDR2 from the germline V gene are SGHDN and FVKESK. The germline V and J ends were trimmed by 2 bases and 0 bases, with 19 bases remaining between them. CDR3 length: 18 amino acids. The assay was immunoSEQ multiplex PCR, and TCRdb's table has in-frame clones only and misses some. The sample contains 75,000 to 90,000 clones, 93% of which appear only once. The specimen sequenced was T cells isolated from PBMCs. J is TRBJ1-1 and V is TRBV14; the D is unclear. The origin of this receptor is a human donor in good health. The CDR3 spells CASSQRPGFSLMNTEAFF. As DNA, the CDR3 is TGTGCCAGCAGCCAAAGACCGGGTTTCTCCCTCATGAACACTGAAGCTTTCTTT.